Shown below are 25 T cell receptor beta chains from a single sample sequenced in a study of Tregs in tolerant kidney transplant recipients. Profiled with immunoSEQ multiplex PCR; TCRdb holds only in-frame clones, not every one. This sample carries about 72,000 clones, more than 90% of them seen once, and the ten largest clones take approximately 11%. Material: CD8+ T cells from blood, obtained before the transplant. These receptors were obtained from a human donor who received a combined kidney and bone marrow transplant.

The V call is TRBV7-9, the J call TRBJ2-7, with 9 bases aligning to TRBD1. Trimming took 3 bases from V and 6 from J; bases not matched to a gene: 6. The CDR3 loop spans 14 amino acids. CDR1 is SEHNR and CDR2 is FQNEAQ in the germline V gene (reference sequence). DNA of the CDR3: TGTGCCAGCAGCTTGACCGGGACAGGGTCCGAGCAGTACTTC. Translating gives CASSLTGTGSEQYF. Combining the CDR3 with reference TRBV7-9 and TRBJ2-7 gives the whole variable domain DTGVSQNPRHKITKRGQNVTFRCDPISEHNRLYWYRQTLGQGPEFLTYFQNEAQLEKSRLLSDRFSAERPKGSFSTLEIQRTEQGDSAMYLCASSLTGTGSEQYFGPGTRLTVT.

This clone showed up just once. J is TRBJ2-1 and V is TRBV6-6; D possibly corresponds to TRBD2 (6 bases). This CDR3 is 14 amino acids long. CDR1 and CDR2 from the germline V gene are MNHNY and SVGAGI (reference sequence). V was trimmed by 6 bases and J by 7 bases, leaving 16 bases between them. The CDR3 bases are TGTGCCAGCAGGAAAAACCGGGAGCTGAATGAGCAGTTCTTC. Protein product: CASRKNRELNEQFF.

The table lists this clone with a count of one. The chain has TRBV11-3 and TRBJ2-1; 7 bases map to TRBD2. This CDR3 contains 12 residues. Germline CDR1 reads SGHNT; CDR2 reads YENEEA. V shed 5 bases and J 16 bases; nucleotides not matched to a gene: 11. CDR3 amino acids: CASSLGAGDNFF. CDR3 DNA: TGTGCCAGCAGCCTTGGGGCGGGAGATAACTTCTTC.

The rearrangement uses TRBV4-3 and TRBJ2-7; no clear D. Germline V gives CDR1 LGHNA, CDR2 YSLEER. This CDR3 is built from 16 residues. V lost 0 bases, J lost 1 base, and 13 bases lay in between. The CDR3 protein is CASSQEVLPTSYEQYF. CDR3 nucleotides: TGCGCCAGCAGCCAAGAAGTACTTCCAACTTCCTACGAGCAGTACTTC.

The rearrangement links TRBV13 to TRBJ2-2; TRBD1 aligns across 10 bases. V lost 3 bases, J lost 0 bases, and 4 bases stayed unmatched. The germline V gene encodes CDR1 PRHDT and CDR2 FYEKMQ (reference sequence). CDR3 size: 17 residues. In DNA form, the CDR3 reads TGTGCCAGCAGCTTGACAGGGGGCTCAGCGAACACCGGGGAGCTGTTTTTT. Its translation is CASSLTGGSANTGELFF.

V is TRBV19 and J is TRBJ2-7; TRBD1 matches 9 bases. There are 16 residues in the CDR3. Looked up from germline, CDR1 is LNHDA and CDR2 is SQIVND (reference sequence). V shed 5 bases and J 0 bases; nucleotides not matched to a gene: 8. CDR3 loop: CASSVLGTGSSYEQYF. The CDR3 bases are TGTGCCAGTAGTGTTCTTGGGACAGGGAGCTCCTACGAGCAGTACTTC.

V gene TRBV19 combines with J gene TRBJ1-2; D not certain. Trimming stripped 9 bases from V and 4 bases from J, with 15 bases between. CDR1 and CDR2 from the germline V gene are LNHDA and SQIVND (reference sequence). The CDR3 length is 13 residues. The DNA for the CDR3 is TGTGCCAGCAGGCGGGGAAAGGGCTATGGCTACACCTTC. It is translated as CASRRGKGYGYTF.

The chain joins TRBV5-4 to TRBJ1-2, with D perhaps matching TRBD1 (6 bases). The length of the CDR3 is 14 residues. The ends were cut back, 2 bases at V and 4 bases at J, with 12 bases in the middle. Germline V gives CDR1 SGHNT, CDR2 YYREEE (reference sequence). CDR3 in DNA: TGTGCCAGCAGCTTAGACAGGTCACCCTATGGCTACACCTTC. Protein: CASSLDRSPYGYTF.

This chain links TRBV27 with TRBJ1-2, with D unclear. The CDR3 totals 15 residues. From germline, CDR1 is MNHEY and CDR2 SMNVEV (reference sequence). Trimming pared 4 bases from V and 2 bases from J, leaving 14 bases between. CDR3 sequence reads: CASSYTGSLNYGYTF. CDR3 DNA: TGTGCCAGCAGTTATACCGGGAGCCTAAACTATGGCTACACCTTC.

The chain employs TRBV5-6 and TRBJ1-2, with no clear D. CDR1 is SGHDT and CDR2 is YYEEEE in the germline V gene. V lost 4 bases and J 13 bases, leaving 20 bases between the germline ends. This CDR3 spans 13 amino acids. The chain's CDR3 is CASSPGGTQYSTF. CDR3 DNA sequence: TGTGCCAGCAGCCCCGGTGGTACCCAATACTCCACCTTC.

The gene calls are TRBV29-1 and TRBJ2-7; TRBD2 matches at 7 bases. The CDR3 is 12 residues long. V dropped 5 bases and J dropped 3; count of bases not matched to a gene: 4. Looked up from germline, CDR1 is SQVTM and CDR2 is ANQGSEA. Here the CDR3 DNA reads TGCAGCGTTAGGACTAGTGGCTACGAGCAGTACTTC. Its translation is CSVRTSGYEQYF.

About this clone itself: Mismatch with germline at one junction end may stem from a read error. V usage is TRBV9 and J usage is TRBJ2-3, with D possibly matching TRBD2 (6 bases). This CDR3 has 14 amino acids. Germline V gene sequence: CDR1 SGDLS, CDR2 YYNGEE. CDR3 protein: CASTVGGPLDTQYF. CDR3 in DNA: TGTGCCAGCACCGTAGGAGGGCCTCTGGATACGCAGTATTTT.

The chain carries TRBV14 and TRBJ2-5; weak D call: TRBD1 (6 bases). Germline CDR1 is SGHDN and CDR2 is FVKESK. The CDR3 is 15 residues long. With 0 bases removed from V and 1 base from J, the gap between germline ends came to 9 bases. The CDR3 coding sequence is TGTGCCAGCAGCCAAGAAGGACAGTTCCAAGAGACCCAGTACTTC. This codes for CASSQEGQFQETQYF.

The genes are TRBV2 and TRBJ1-3; D unresolved. The germline V gene encodes CDR1 SNHLY and CDR2 FYNNEI. The V end lost 8 bases, the J end lost 4 bases, and 15 bases lay between the germline ends. The CDR3 loop spans 14 amino acids. The CDR3 loop is CASQVREDGNTIYF. CDR3 bases: TGTGCCAGCCAGGTCCGGGAGGACGGAAACACCATATATTTT.

The CDR3 region has the DNA TGTGCCACCAGCAGCGGGAGACAGAACGAGCAGTACTTC. Protein product: CATSSGRQNEQYF. The rearrangement joins TRBV15 to TRBJ2-7, with D possibly being TRBD2 (6 bases). The CDR3 extends over 13 amino acids. V was cut by 3 bases and J by 5 bases, with 11 bases left in between. Germline V gene lookup returns CDR1 LNHNV and CDR2 YYDKDF (reference sequence).

The CDR3 reads CASSGLAGGPDTQYF. The DNA of the CDR3 is TGTGCCAGCAGTGGACTAGCGGGGGGGCCAGATACGCAGTATTTT. The rearrangement links TRBV6-1 to TRBJ2-3; TRBD2 matches at 14 bases. The trim removed 4 bases at V and 4 bases at J, leaving 1 base unmatched. Germline CDR1 and CDR2: MNHNS and SASEGT. The CDR3 sequence is 15 residues long.

The chain is built from TRBV4-1 and TRBJ1-3; no firm D call. This CDR3 is 15 amino acids long. V lost 0 bases and J 4 bases, leaving 10 bases between the germline ends. The germline gives CDR1 MGHRA, CDR2 YSYEKL. The CDR3 nucleotides are TGCGCCAGCAGCCAAGATGGTGGCAGAGGAAACACCATATATTTT. This sequence encodes CASSQDGGRGNTIYF.

In this sample, this clone turned up a few times. Other DNA sequences within the sample encode an identical CDR3. The chain has TRBV29-1 and TRBJ1-1, with 7 bases matching TRBD1. Unmatched junction bases numbered 0, after V lost 4 bases and J lost 1 base. Germline CDR1 and CDR2: SQVTM and ANQGSEA. The CDR3 consists of 12 residues. DNA for the CDR3: TGCAGCGTTGGGACAGGGAACACTGAAGCTTTCTTT. It translates to CSVGTGNTEAFF.

The gene calls are TRBV28 and TRBJ1-2, with TRBD1 as a possible D gene (6 bases). Germline V CDR1 and CDR2: MDHEN, SYDVKM. Trimming pared 4 bases from V and 2 bases from J, leaving 11 bases between. The CDR3 consists of 14 residues. CDR3 DNA sequence: TGTGCCAGCAGTTGGCGGGGGGCAAACTATGGCTACACCTTC. Translating it yields CASSWRGANYGYTF.

This chain links TRBV13 with TRBJ2-7, with 12 bases aligning to TRBD2. The CDR3 contains 14 residues. The J segment lost 4 bases and the V segment lost 5 bases, leaving 3 bases of the junction unmatched. Germline V gives CDR1 PRHDT, CDR2 FYEKMQ (reference sequence). In DNA, the CDR3 is TGTGCCAGCAGCGGACTAGCGGGAAGTTACGAGCAGTACTTC. Its translation: CASSGLAGSYEQYF.

This chain uses TRBV19 with TRBJ2-3, with D hard to call. V lost 5 bases, J lost 8 bases, and 14 bases lay in between. CDR3 size: 13 residues. From germline, CDR1 is LNHDA and CDR2 SQIVND (reference sequence). The CDR3 region is CASSFLDFGTQYF. For the CDR3, the DNA is TGTGCCAGTAGTTTTCTCGACTTCGGTACGCAGTATTTT.

The chain employs TRBV30 and TRBJ2-5, with 13 bases that match TRBD2. Germline CDR1 is GTSNPN and CDR2 is SVGIG (reference sequence). The junction had 7 bases not matched to a gene; V was cut back by 2 bases and J by 4 bases. This CDR3 comprises 16 residues. The CDR3 sequence: CAWSSGLAGSRETQYF. For the CDR3, the DNA is TGTGCCTGGAGTTCGGGACTAGCGGGATCTCGAGAGACCCAGTACTTC.

The J gene is TRBJ2-1, the V gene TRBV20-1; 7 bases are a match to TRBD2. The CDR3 spans 11 residues. The germline gives CDR1 DFQATT, CDR2 SNEGSKA (reference sequence). CDR3 sequence reads: CTPNRDYRQFF. The CDR3 nucleotides are TGCACCCCTAACCGGGACTACAGGCAGTTCTTC.

The sample holds one count of this clone. The chain employs TRBV30 and TRBJ1-1, with D hard to call. The CDR3 spans 13 residues. Trimming took 3 bases from V and 1 from J, leaving 9 bases between them. The germline V gene has CDR1 GTSNPN and CDR2 SVGIG (reference sequence). The CDR3 DNA reads as TGTGCCTGGAGGGAACGGGGGAACACTGAAGCTTTCTTT. This gives the protein CAWRERGNTEAFF.

This clone showed up just once. The V gene is TRBV11-2, the J gene TRBJ1-2, with D perhaps matching TRBD1 (5 bases). Germline V gene data show CDR1 as SGHAT and CDR2 as FQNNGV. Trimming pared 0 bases from V and 0 bases from J, leaving 11 bases between. This CDR3 is 16 amino acids long. The chain's CDR3 is CASSLDATEANYGYTF. The CDR3 DNA sequence: TGTGCCAGCAGCTTAGATGCGACAGAAGCTAACTATGGCTACACCTTC.